The 3 T cell receptor beta chains reported below all come from one sample, sequenced in a study of CD8 T cells in ankylosing spondylitis. Study-level results: It appeared that ankylosing spondylitis blood was characterized by a TCR beta motif of several highly homologous variants.

These receptors have no known antigen. From the 5' RACE reads, TCRdb called clonotypes with MiXCR, one entry per CDR3 protein. The sample carries about 800,000 distinct CDR3 sequences, 10% to 15% recorded once. Material for sequencing was blood, either unsorted or a sorted T cell fraction (not recorded which). The receptor set was obtained from a male donor with ankylosing spondylitis.

The CDR3 is CASRRRHETYEQYF. The CDR3 DNA sequence: TGTGCCAGTAGGAGAAGACATGAGACCTACGAGCAGTACTTC. This chain uses TRBV19 with TRBJ2-7, with D hard to call. This CDR3 has 14 residues. The V end was cut by 6 bases, the J end by 2 bases, with 14 bases between. Germline V CDR1 and CDR2: LNHDA, SQIVND (reference sequence).

This clonotype came up a few times. The rearrangement joins TRBV10-3 to TRBJ1-1; D unresolved. Germline V lookup: CDR1 ENHRY, CDR2 SYGVKD. V lost 3 bases and J 0 bases, leaving 8 bases between the germline ends. The CDR3 loop spans 14 amino acids. The CDR3 DNA reads TGTGCCATCAGTGAAAAACAGATGAACACTGAAGCTTTCTTT. Its translation: CAISEKQMNTEAFF.

This clonotype was seen a few times. The genes are TRBV6-5 and TRBJ2-3; perhaps D is TRBD1 or TRBD2 (5 bases each). Deletions cut 2 bases from V and 5 bases from J, with 8 bases between. Germline V gene data show CDR1 as MNHEY and CDR2 as SVGAGI. The CDR3 runs to 13 residues. The CDR3 coding sequence is TGTGCCAGCAGTTACCTGAGGGGAGATACGCAGTATTTT. This sequence encodes CASSYLRGDTQYF.